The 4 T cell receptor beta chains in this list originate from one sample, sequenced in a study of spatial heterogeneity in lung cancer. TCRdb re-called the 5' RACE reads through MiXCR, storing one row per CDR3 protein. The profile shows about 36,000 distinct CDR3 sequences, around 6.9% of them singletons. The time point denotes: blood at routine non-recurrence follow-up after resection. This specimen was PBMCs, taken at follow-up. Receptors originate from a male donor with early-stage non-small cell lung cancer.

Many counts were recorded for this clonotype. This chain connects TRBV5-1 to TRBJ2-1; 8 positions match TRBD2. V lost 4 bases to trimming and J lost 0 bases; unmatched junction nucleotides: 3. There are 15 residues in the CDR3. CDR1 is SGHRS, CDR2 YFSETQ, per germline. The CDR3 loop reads CASSPGGSSYNEQFF. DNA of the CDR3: TGCGCCAGCAGCCCGGGGGGGAGCTCCTACAATGAGCAGTTCTTC.

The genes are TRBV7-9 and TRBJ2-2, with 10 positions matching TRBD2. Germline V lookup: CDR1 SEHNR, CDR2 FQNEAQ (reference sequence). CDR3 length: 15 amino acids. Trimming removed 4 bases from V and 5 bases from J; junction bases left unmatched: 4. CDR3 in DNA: TGTGCCAGCAGCTCTAGCGGGAGATGGACCGGGGAGCTGTTTTTT. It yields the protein CASSSSGRWTGELFF.

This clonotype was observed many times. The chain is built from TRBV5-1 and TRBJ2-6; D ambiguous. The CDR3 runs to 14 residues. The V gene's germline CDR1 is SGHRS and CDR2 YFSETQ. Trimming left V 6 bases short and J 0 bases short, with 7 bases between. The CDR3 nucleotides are TGCGCCAGCAATCGAAACTCTGGGGCCAACGTCCTGACTTTC. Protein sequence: CASNRNSGANVLTF. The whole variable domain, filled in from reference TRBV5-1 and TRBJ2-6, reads KAGVTQTPRYLIKTRGQQVTLSCSPISGHRSVSWYQQTPGQGLQFLFEYFSETQRNKGNFPGRFSGRQFSNSRSEMNVSTLELGDSALYLCASNRNSGANVLTFGAGSRLTVL.

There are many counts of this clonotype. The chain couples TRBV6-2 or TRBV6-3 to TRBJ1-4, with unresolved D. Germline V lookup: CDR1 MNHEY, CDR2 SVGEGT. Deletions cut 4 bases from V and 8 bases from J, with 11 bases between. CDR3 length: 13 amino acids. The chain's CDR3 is CASSLRVEEKLFF. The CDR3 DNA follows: TGTGCCAGCAGTTTAAGAGTGGAAGAAAAACTGTTTTTT.